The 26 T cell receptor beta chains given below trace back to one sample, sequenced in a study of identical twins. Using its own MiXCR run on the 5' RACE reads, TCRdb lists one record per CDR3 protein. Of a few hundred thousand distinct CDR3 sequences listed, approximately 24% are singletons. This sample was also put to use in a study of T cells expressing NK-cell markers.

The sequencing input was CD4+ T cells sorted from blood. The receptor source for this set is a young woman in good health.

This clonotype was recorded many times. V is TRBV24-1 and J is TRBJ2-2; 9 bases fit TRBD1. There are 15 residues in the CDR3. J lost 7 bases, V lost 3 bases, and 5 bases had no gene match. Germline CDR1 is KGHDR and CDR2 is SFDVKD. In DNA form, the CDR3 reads TGTGCCACCAGTGATCCCGGACAGGGGTTCGGGGAGCTGTTTTTT. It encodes CATSDPGQGFGELFF.

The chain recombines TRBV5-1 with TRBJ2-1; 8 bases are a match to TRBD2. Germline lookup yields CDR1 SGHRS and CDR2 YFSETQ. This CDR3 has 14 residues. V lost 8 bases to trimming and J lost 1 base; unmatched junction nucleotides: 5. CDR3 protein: CASDRGGSYNEQFF. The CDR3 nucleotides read TGCGCCAGTGACCGGGGGGGTTCCTACAATGAGCAGTTCTTC.

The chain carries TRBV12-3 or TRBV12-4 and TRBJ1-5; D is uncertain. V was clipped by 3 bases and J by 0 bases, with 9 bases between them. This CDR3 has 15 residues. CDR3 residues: CASSLMGYSNQPQHF. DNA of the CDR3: TGTGCCAGCAGTTTGATGGGCTATAGCAATCAGCCCCAGCATTTT.

This chain's CDR3 is CASRQGGGGYTF. CDR3 DNA sequence: TGTGCCAGCAGACAGGGAGGTGGTGGCTACACCTTC. The chain uses TRBV27 and TRBJ1-2, with D maybe TRBD1 (6 bases). V was clipped by 6 bases and J by 7 bases, with 12 bases between them. This CDR3 comprises 12 residues. The germline gives CDR1 MNHEY, CDR2 SMNVEV (reference sequence).

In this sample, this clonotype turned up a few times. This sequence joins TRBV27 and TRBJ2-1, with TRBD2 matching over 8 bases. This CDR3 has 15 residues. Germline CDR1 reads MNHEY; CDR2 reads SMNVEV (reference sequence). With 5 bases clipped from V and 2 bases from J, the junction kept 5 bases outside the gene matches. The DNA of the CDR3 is TGTGCCAGCAGTATAGCGGGACCAACCTACAATGAGCAGTTCTTC. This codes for CASSIAGPTYNEQFF.

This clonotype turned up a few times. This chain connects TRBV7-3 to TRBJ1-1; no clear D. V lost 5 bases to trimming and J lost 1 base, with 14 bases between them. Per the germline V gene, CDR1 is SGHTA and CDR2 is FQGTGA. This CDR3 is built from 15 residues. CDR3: CASSPRGNPNTEAFF. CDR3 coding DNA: TGTGCCAGCAGCCCCAGAGGGAATCCGAACACTGAAGCTTTCTTT.

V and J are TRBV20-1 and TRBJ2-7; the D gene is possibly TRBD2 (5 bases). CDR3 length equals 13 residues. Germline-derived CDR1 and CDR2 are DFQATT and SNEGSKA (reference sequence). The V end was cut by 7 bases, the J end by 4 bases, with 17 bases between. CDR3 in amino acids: CSVPGPRAYEQYF. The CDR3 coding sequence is TGCAGTGTTCCGGGCCCGCGGGCGTACGAGCAGTACTTC.

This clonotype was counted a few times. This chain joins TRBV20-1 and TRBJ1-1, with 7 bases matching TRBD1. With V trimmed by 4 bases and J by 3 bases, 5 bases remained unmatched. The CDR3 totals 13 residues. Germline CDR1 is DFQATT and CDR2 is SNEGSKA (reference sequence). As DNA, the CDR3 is TGCAGTGCTACACAGGGGCCCTACACTGAAGCTTTCTTT. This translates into CSATQGPYTEAFF.

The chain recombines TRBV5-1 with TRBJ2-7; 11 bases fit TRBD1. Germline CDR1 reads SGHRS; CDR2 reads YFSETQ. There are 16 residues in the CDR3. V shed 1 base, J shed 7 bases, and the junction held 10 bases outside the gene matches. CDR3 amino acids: CASSLTGQGAREEQYF. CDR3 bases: TGCGCCAGCAGCTTGACAGGACAGGGGGCGCGCGAGGAGCAGTACTTC.

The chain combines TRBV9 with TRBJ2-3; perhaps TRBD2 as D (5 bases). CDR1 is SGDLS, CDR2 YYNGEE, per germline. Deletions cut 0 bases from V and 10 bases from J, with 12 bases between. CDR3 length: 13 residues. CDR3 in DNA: TGTGCCAGCAGCGTAGCCGGGATAACTCCGCAGTATTTT. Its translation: CASSVAGITPQYF.

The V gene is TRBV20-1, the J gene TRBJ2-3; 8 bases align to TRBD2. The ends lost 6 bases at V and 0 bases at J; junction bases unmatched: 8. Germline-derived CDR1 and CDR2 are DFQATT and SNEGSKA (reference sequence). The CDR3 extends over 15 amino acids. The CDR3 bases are TGCAGTGCAAAAAGAGCGGGAGCCAGCACAGATACGCAGTATTTT. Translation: CSAKRAGASTDTQYF.

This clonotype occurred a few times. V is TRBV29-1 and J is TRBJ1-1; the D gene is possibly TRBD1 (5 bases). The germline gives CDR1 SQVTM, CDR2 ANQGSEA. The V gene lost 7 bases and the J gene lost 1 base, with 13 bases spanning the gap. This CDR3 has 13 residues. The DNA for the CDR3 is TGCAGCGCCTTGGGGCAGTGGAACACTGAAGCTTTCTTT. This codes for CSALGQWNTEAFF.

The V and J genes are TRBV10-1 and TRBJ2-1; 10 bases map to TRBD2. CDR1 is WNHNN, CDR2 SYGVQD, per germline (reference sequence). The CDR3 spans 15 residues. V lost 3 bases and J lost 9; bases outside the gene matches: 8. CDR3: CASSEGLAGDSEQFF. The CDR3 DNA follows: TGCGCCAGCAGTGAAGGGCTAGCGGGAGACAGTGAGCAGTTCTTC.

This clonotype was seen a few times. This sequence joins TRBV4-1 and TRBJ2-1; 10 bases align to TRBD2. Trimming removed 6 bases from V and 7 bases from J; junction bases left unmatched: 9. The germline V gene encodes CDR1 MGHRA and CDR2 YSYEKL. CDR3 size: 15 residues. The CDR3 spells CASSVLSSGRNEQFF. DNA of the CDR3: TGCGCCAGCAGTGTCCTCTCTAGCGGGAGAAATGAGCAGTTCTTC.

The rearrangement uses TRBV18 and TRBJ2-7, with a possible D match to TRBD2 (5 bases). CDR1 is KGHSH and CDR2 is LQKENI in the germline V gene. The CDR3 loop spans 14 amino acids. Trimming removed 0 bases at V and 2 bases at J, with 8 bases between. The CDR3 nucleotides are TGTGCCAGCTCACCACCGGACTTTCCCTACGAGCAGTACTTC. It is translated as CASSPPDFPYEQYF.

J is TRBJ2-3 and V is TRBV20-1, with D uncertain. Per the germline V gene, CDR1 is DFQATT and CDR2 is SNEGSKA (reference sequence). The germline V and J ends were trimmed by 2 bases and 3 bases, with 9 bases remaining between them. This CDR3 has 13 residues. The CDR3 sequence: CSARFEGTDTQYF. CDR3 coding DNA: TGCAGTGCTAGATTCGAAGGGACAGATACGCAGTATTTT.

The CDR3 sequence: CASTPQIGGSYEQYF. CDR3 in DNA: TGTGCCAGCACCCCACAGATCGGGGGGTCCTACGAGCAGTACTTC. V and J are TRBV12-3 or TRBV12-4 and TRBJ2-7, with 7 positions matching TRBD2. J was trimmed by 1 base and V by 7 bases; bases with no gene match: 10. The CDR3 runs 15 residues.

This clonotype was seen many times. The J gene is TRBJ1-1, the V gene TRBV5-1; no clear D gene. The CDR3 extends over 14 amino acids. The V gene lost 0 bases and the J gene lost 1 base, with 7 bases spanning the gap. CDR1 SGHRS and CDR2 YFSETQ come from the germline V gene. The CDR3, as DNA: TGCGCCAGCAGCTTGGAACAGCCGAACACTGAAGCTTTCTTT. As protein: CASSLEQPNTEAFF.

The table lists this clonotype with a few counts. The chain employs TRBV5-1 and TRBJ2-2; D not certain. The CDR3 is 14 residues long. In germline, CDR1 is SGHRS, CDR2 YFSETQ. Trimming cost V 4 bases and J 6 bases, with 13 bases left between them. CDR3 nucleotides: TGCGCCAGCAGCAGACGGACCGATCCCGGGGAGCTGTTTTTT. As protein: CASSRRTDPGELFF.

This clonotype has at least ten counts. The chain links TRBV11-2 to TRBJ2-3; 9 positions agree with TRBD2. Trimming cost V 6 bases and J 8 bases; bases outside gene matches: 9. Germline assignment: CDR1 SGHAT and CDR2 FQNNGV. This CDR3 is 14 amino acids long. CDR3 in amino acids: CASRALRGGSTQYF. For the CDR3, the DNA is TGTGCCAGCAGGGCTTTGCGGGGGGGTAGTACGCAGTATTTT.

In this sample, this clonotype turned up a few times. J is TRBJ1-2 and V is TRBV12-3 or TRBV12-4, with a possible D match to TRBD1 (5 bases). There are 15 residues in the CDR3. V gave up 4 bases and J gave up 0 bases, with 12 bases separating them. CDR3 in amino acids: CASSSGPTANYGYTF. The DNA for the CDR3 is TGTGCCAGCAGTTCGGGACCGACAGCTAACTATGGCTACACCTTC.

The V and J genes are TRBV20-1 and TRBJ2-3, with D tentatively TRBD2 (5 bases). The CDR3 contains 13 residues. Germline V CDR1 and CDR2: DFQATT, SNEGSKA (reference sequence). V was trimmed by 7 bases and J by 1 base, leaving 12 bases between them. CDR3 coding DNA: TGCAGTGGGAGGCTAGCAGGCACAGATACGCAGTATTTT. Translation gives CSGRLAGTDTQYF.

The CDR3 reads CASSLDWAGGWNSPLHF. The CDR3 coding sequence is TGCGCCAGCAGCTTGGACTGGGCAGGGGGATGGAATTCACCCCTCCACTTT. This sequence joins TRBV5-1 and TRBJ1-6; 7 bases align to TRBD1. CDR1 and CDR2 (germline): SGHRS, YFSETQ. The CDR3 extends over 17 amino acids. V lost 0 bases and J lost 7; bases outside the gene matches: 10.

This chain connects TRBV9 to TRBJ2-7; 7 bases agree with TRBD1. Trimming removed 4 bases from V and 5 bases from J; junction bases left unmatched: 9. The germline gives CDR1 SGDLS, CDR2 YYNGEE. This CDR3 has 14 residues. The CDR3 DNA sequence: TGTGCCAGCAGCCCCAGGGGGAGAGGACACGAGCAGTACTTC. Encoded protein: CASSPRGRGHEQYF.

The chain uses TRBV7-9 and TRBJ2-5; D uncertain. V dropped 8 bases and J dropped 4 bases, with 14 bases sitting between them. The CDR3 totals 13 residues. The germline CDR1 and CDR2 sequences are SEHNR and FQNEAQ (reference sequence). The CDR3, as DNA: TGTGCCAGCGGGTTGTTAGCTGGAGAGACCCAGTACTTC. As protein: CASGLLAGETQYF.

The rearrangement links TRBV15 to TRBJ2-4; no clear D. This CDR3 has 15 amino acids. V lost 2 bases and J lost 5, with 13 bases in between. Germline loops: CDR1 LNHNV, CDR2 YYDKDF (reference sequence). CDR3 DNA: TGTGCCACCAGCAGAATTGACAATAACGAAAACATTCAGTACTTC. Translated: CATSRIDNNENIQYF.